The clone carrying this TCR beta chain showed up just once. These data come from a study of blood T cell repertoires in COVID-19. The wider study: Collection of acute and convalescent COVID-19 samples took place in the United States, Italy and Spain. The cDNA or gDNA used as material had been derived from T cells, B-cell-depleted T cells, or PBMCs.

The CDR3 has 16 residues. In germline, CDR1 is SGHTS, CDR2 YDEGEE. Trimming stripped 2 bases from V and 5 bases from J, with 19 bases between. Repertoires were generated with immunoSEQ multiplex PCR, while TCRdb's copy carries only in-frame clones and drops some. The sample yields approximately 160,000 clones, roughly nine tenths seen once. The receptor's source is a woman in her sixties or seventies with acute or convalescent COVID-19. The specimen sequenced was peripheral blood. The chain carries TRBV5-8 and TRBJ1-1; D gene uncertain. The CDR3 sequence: CASSLGLGDLATEAFF. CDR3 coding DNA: TGTGCCAGCAGCTTAGGCCTCGGGGATCTTGCGACTGAAGCTTTCTTT.